This T cell receptor beta chain was sequenced for a study of blood T cell repertoires in COVID-19. Study details: There were acute and convalescent COVID-19 samples, and they came from the United States, Italy and Spain. The cDNA or gDNA used as material had been derived from T cells, B-cell-depleted T cells, or PBMCs.

The CDR3 totals 16 residues. Trimming took off 0 bases at V and 1 base at J, with 13 bases between the two ends. The germline V gene has CDR1 SGDLS and CDR2 YYNGEE. Seattle's enrolled individuals joined amid active infection and were then monitored longitudinally. Authors' methods: Amplification from reference gene primers served as the basis for estimated nucleated cell counts. The method was immunoSEQ multiplex PCR; TCRdb's version includes in-frame clones alone and lacks a portion of them. That table gives V, J and clone size, and the DNA gave D and trimming. Here the sample spans about 260,000 clones, 88% being singletons.

The sequencing input was peripheral blood. The TCR was taken from a woman aged 70-85 years with COVID-19, enrolled during active disease. This chain links TRBV9 with TRBJ1-1; TRBD1 is a possible D gene (5 bases). The CDR3 loop reads CASSVGMVRGNTEAFF. The CDR3, as DNA: TGTGCCAGCAGCGTAGGCATGGTTAGGGGGAACACTGAAGCTTTCTTT.